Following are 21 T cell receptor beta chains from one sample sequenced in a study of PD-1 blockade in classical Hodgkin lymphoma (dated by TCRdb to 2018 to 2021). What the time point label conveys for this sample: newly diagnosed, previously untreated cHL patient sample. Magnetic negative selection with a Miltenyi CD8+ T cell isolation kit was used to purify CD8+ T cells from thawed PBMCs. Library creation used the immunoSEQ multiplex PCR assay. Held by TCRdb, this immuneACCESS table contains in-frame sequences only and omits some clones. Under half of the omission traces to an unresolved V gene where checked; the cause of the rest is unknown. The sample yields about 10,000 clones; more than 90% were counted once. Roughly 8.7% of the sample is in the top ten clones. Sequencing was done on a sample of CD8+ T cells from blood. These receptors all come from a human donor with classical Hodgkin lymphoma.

CDR3 in DNA: TGCGCCAGCAGCTTGGGCGGGGGGCAAGGGGCCAACGTCCTGACTTTC. Translated: CASSLGGGQGANVLTF. This chain uses TRBV5-1 with TRBJ2-6, with 8 bases aligning to TRBD2. V shed 0 bases, J shed 4 bases, and the junction held 3 bases outside the gene matches. Germline CDR1 reads SGHRS; CDR2 reads YFSETQ. The CDR3 runs 16 residues.

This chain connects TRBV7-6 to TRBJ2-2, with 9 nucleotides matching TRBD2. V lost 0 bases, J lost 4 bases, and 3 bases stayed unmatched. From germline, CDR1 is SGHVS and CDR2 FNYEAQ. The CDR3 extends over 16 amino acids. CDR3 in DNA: TGTGCCAGCAGCTTAGCTCAGACTAGCGGCACCGGGGAGCTGTTTTTT. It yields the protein CASSLAQTSGTGELFF.

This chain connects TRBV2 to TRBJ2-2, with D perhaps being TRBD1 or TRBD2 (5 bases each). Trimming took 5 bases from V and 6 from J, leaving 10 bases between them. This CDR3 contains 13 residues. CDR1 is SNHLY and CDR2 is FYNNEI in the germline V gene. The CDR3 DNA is TGTGCCAGCAGTCCTCGAGGGGCCGGGGAGCTGTTTTTT. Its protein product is CASSPRGAGELFF.

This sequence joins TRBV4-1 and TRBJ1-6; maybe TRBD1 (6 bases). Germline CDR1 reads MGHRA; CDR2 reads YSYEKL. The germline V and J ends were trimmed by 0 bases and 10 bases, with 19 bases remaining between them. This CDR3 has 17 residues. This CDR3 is CASSQEAAGDSYSPLHF. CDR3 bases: TGCGCCAGCAGCCAAGAAGCCGCAGGGGACTCGTACTCACCCCTCCACTTT.

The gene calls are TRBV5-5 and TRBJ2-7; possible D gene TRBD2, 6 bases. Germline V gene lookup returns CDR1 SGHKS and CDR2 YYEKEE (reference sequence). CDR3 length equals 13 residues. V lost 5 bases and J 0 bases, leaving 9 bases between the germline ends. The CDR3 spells CASSLASSYEQYF. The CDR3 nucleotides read TGTGCCAGCAGTCTAGCGTCCTCCTACGAGCAGTACTTC.

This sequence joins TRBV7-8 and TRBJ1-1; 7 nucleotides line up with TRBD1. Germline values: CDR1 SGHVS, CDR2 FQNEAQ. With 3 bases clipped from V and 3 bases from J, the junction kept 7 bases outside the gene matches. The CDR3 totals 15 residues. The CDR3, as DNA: TGTGCCAGCAGCTTCGGCCCCAGGGGGGACACTGAAGCTTTCTTT. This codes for CASSFGPRGDTEAFF.

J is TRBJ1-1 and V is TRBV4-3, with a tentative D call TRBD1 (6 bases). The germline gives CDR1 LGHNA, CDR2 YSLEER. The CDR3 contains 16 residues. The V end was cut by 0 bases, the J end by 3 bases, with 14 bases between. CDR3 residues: CASSQDGWGQDTEAFF. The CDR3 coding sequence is TGCGCCAGCAGCCAAGATGGGTGGGGGCAGGACACTGAAGCTTTCTTT.

Written as DNA, the CDR3 is TGTGCCAGCAGCCCGAGTCCCGGAATCTATGGCTACACCTTC. It specifies CASSPSPGIYGYTF. The chain combines TRBV6-5 with TRBJ1-2; D call uncertain. Between the trimmed V and J ends, which lost 6 bases and 4 bases, there was a span of 15 bases. This CDR3 contains 14 residues. In germline, CDR1 is MNHEY, CDR2 SVGAGI.

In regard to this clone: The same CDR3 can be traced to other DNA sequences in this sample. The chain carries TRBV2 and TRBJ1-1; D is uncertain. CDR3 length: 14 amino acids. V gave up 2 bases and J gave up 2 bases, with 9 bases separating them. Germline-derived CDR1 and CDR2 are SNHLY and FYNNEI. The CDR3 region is CASSELAENTEAFF. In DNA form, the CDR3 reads TGTGCCAGCAGTGAATTGGCGGAAAACACTGAAGCTTTCTTT.

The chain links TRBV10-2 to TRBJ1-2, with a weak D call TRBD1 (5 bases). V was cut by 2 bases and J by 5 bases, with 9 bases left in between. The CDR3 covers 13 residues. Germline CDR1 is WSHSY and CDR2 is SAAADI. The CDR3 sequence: CASSEGASYGYTF. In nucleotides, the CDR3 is TGCGCCAGCAGTGAGGGGGCCTCTTATGGCTACACCTTC.

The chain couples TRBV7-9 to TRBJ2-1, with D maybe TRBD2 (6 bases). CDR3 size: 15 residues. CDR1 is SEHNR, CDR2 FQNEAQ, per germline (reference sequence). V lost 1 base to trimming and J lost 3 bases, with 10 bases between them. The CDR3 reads CASSLEVAVYNEQFF. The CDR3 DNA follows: TGTGCCAGCAGCTTAGAAGTAGCGGTCTACAATGAGCAGTTCTTC. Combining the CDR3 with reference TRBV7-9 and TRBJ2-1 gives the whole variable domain DTGVSQNPRHKITKRGQNVTFRCDPISEHNRLYWYRQTLGQGPEFLTYFQNEAQLEKSRLLSDRFSAERPKGSFSTLEIQRTEQGDSAMYLCASSLEVAVYNEQFFGPGTRLTVL.

This CDR3 is CASRRTAVYGYTF. The CDR3 nucleotides read TGTGCCAGCAGGCGAACTGCCGTCTATGGCTACACCTTC. V usage is TRBV28 and J usage is TRBJ1-2; D gene uncertain. CDR1 MDHEN and CDR2 SYDVKM come from the germline V gene. V lost 6 bases and J lost 4, with 12 bases in between. CDR3 length equals 13 residues.

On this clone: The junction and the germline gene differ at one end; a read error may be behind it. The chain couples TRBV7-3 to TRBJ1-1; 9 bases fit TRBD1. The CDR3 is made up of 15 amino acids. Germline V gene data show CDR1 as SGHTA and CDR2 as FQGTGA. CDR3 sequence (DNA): TGTGCCAGCAGCGTAACAGGGGGCACGTACACTGAAGCTTTCTTT. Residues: CASSVTGGTYTEAFF.

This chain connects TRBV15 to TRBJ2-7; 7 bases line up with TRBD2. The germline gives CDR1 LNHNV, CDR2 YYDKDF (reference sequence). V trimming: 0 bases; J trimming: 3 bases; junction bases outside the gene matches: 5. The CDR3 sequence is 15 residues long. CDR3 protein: CATSRDLGGSYEQYF. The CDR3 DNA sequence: TGTGCCACCAGCAGAGATCTGGGGGGGAGCTACGAGCAGTACTTC.

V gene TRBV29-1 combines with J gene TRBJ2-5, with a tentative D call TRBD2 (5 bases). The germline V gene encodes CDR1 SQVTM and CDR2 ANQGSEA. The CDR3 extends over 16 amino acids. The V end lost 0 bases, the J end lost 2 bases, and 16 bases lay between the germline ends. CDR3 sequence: CSVEERGRALQETQYF. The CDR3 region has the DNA TGCAGCGTTGAAGAGCGCGGGCGGGCCCTTCAAGAGACCCAGTACTTC.

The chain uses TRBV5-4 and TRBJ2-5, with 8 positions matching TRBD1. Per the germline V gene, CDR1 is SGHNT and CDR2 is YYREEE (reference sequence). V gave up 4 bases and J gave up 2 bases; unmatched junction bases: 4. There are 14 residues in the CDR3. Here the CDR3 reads CASSGRDRQETQYF. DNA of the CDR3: TGTGCCAGCAGCGGGCGGGACAGGCAAGAGACCCAGTACTTC. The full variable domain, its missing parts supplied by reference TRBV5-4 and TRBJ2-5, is ETGVTQSPTHLIKTRGQQVTLRCSSQSGHNTVSWYQQALGQGPQFIFQYYREEENGRGNFPPRFSGLQFPNYSSELNVNALELDDSALYLCASSGRDRQETQYFGPGTRLLVL.

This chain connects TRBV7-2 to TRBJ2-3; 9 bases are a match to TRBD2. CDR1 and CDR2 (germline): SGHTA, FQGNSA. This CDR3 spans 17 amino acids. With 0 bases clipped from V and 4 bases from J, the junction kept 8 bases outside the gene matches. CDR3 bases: TGTGCCAGCAGCTTAGCGTGGGGTAGCGGGGGATCAGATACGCAGTATTTT. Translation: CASSLAWGSGGSDTQYF.

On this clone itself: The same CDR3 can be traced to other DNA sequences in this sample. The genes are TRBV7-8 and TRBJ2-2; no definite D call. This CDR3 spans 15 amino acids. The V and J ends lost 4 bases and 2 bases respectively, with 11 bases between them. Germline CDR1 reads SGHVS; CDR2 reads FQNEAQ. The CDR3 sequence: CASSYPRYNTGELFF. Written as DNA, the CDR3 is TGTGCCAGCAGCTACCCCAGGTACAACACCGGGGAGCTGTTTTTT.

The CDR3: CASSKFAGTNSYEQYF. DNA of the CDR3: TGTGCCAGTAGTAAGTTTGCAGGGACCAACTCCTACGAGCAGTACTTC. The V call is TRBV19, the J call TRBJ2-7, with D possibly being TRBD1 or TRBD2 (5 bases each). The CDR3 is 16 amino acids. Germline V CDR1 and CDR2: LNHDA, SQIVND (reference sequence). V lost 4 bases to trimming and J lost 0 bases, with 16 bases between them.

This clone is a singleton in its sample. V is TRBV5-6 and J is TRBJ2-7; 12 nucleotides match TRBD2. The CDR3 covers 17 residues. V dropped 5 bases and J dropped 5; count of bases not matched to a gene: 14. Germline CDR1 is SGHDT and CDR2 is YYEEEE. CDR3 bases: TGTGCCAGCAGACTAGGGCTAGCGGGAGGGCCTATCCACGAGCAGTACTTC. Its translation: CASRLGLAGGPIHEQYF.

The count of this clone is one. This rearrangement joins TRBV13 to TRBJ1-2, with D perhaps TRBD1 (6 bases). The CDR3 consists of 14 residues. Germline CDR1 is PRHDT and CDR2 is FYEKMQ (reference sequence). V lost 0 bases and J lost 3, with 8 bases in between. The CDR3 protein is CASSLGQGYYGYTF. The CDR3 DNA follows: TGTGCCAGCAGCTTAGGGCAGGGGTACTATGGCTACACCTTC.